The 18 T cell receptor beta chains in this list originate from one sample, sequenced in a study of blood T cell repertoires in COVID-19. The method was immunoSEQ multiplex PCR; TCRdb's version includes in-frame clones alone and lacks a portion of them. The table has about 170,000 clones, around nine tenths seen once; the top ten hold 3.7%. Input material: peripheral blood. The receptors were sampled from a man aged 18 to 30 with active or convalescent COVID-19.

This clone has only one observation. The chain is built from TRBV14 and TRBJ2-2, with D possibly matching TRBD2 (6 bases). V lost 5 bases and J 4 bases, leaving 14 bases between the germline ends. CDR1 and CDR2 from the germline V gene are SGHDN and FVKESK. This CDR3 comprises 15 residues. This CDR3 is CASSDGSGGTGELFF. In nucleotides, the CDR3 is TGTGCCAGCAGCGACGGGAGTGGGGGCACCGGGGAGCTGTTTTTT.

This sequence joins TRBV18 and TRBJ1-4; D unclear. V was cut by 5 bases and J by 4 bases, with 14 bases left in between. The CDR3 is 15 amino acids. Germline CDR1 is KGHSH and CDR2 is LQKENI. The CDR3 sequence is CASSDTASINEKLFF. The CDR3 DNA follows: TGTGCCAGCTCAGATACAGCTTCTATTAATGAAAAACTGTTTTTT.

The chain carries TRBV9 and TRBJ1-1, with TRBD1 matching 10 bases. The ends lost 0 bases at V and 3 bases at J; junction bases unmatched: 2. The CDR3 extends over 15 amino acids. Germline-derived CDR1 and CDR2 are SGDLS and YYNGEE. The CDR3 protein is CASSVGGTGDTEAFF. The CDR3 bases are TGTGCCAGCAGCGTAGGTGGGACAGGGGACACTGAAGCTTTCTTT.

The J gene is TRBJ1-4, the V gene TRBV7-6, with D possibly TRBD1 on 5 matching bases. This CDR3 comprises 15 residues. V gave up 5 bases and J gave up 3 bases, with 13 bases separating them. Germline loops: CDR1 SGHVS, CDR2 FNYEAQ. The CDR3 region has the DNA TGTGCCAGCAGCCCCCTAGGGGTGGCTAATGAAAAACTGTTTTTT. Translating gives CASSPLGVANEKLFF.

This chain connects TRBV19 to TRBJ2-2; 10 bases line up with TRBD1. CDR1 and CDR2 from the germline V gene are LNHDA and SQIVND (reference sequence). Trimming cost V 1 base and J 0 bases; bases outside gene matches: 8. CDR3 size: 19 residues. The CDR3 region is CASSIGGTGVDPNTGELFF. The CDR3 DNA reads TGTGCCAGTAGTATAGGGGGGACAGGGGTGGATCCGAACACCGGGGAGCTGTTTTTT.

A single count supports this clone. CDR3 DNA: TGTGCCAGCAGCTTGGTGGGACAGGGGAGAGCAGATACGCAGTATTTT. This codes for CASSLVGQGRADTQYF. The chain uses TRBV5-8 and TRBJ2-3; 10 nucleotides align to TRBD1. Trimming removed 0 bases from V and 4 bases from J; junction bases left unmatched: 5. Germline V gene lookup returns CDR1 SGHTS and CDR2 YDEGEE. The CDR3 is 16 residues long.

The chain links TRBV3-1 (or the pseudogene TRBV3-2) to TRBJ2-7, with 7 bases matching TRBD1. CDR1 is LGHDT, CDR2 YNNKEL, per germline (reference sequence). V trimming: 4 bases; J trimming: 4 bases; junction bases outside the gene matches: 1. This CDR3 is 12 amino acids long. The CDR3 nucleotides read TGTGCCAGCAGCCTGGACAGGTACGAGCAGTACTTC. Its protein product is CASSLDRYEQYF.

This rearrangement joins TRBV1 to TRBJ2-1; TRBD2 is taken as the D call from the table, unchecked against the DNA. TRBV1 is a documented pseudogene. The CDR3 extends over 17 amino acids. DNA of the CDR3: TGCACCAGCAGCTCGTCACTAGCGGGGGGTCCCCACAATGAGCAGTTCTTC. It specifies CTSSSSLAGGPHNEQFF.

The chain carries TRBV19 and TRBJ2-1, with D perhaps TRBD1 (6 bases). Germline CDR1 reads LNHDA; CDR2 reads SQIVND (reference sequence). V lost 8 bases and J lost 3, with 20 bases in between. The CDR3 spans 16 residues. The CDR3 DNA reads TGTGCCAGTTCCTCCGGGACACAAATTTACTACAATGAGCAGTTCTTC. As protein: CASSSGTQIYYNEQFF.

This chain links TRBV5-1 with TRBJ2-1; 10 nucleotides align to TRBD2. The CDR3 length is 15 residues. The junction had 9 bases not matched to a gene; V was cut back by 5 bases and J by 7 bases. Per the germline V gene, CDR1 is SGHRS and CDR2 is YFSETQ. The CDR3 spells CASRTLAGPMNEQFF. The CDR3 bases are TGCGCCAGCAGAACACTAGCGGGGCCGATGAATGAGCAGTTCTTC. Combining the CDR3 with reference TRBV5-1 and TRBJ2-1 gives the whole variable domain KAGVTQTPRYLIKTRGQQVTLSCSPISGHRSVSWYQQTPGQGLQFLFEYFSETQRNKGNFPGRFSGRQFSNSRSEMNVSTLELGDSALYLCASRTLAGPMNEQFFGPGTRLTVL.

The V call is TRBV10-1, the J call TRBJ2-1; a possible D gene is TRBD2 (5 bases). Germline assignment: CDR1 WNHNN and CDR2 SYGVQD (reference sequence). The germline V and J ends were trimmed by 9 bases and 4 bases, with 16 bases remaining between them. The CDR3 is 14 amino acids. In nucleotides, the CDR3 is TGCGCCAGGGCGTACCCGGGGATTTACAATGAGCAGTTCTTC. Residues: CARAYPGIYNEQFF.

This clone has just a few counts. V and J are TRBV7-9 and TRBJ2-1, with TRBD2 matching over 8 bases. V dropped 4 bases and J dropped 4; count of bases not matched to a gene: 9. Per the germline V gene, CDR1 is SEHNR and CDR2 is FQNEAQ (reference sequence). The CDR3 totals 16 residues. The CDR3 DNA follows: TGTGCCAGCAGCTCCCCTGTCGGGGGGGTATACAATGAGCAGTTCTTC. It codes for CASSSPVGGVYNEQFF.

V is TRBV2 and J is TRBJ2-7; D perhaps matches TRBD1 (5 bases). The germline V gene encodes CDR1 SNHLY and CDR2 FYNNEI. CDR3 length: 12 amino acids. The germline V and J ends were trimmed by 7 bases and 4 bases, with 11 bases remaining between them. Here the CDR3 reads CASIGVVYEQYF. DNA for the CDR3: TGTGCCAGCATAGGGGTCGTGTACGAGCAGTACTTC.

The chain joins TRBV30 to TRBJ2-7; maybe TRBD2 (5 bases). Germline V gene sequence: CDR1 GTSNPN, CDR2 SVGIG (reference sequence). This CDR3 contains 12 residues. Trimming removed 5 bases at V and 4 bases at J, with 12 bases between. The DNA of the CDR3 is TGTGCCTGGGCGGGTGGCCCTTACGAGCAGTACTTC. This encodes CAWAGGPYEQYF. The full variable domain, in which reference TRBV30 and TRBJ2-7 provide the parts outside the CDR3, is SQTIHQWPATLVQPVGSPLSLECTVEGTSNPNLYWYRQAAGRGLQLLFYSVGIGQISSEVPQNLSASRPQDRQFILSSKKLLLSDSGFYLCAWAGGPYEQYFGPGTRLTVT.

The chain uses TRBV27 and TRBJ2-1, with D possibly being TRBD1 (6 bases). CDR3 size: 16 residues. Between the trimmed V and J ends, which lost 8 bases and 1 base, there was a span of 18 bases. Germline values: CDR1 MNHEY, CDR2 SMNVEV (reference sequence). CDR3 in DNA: TGTGCCAGCTTACCCAACAGGGTCTTTTCCTACAATGAGCAGTTCTTC. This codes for CASLPNRVFSYNEQFF.

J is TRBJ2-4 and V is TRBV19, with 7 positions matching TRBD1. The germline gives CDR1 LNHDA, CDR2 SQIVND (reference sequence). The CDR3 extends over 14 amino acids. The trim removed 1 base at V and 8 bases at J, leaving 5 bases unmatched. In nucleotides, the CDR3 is TGTGCCAGTAGTATAGCCAGGGGGAGAGACATTCAGTACTTC. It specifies CASSIARGRDIQYF.

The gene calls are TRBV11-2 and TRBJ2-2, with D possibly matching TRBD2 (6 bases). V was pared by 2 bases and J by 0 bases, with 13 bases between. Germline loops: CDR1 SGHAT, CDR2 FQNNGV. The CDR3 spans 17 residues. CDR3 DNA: TGTGCCAGCAGCTTAAGGCCGGGGGTCGCGAACACCGGGGAGCTGTTTTTT. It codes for CASSLRPGVANTGELFF.

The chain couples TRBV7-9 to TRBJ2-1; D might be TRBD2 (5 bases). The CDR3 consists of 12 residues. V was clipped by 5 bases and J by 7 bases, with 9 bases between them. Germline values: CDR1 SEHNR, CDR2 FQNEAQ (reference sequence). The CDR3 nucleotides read TGTGCCAGCAGCCGGGGAAGTAATGAGCAGTTCTTC. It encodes CASSRGSNEQFF.